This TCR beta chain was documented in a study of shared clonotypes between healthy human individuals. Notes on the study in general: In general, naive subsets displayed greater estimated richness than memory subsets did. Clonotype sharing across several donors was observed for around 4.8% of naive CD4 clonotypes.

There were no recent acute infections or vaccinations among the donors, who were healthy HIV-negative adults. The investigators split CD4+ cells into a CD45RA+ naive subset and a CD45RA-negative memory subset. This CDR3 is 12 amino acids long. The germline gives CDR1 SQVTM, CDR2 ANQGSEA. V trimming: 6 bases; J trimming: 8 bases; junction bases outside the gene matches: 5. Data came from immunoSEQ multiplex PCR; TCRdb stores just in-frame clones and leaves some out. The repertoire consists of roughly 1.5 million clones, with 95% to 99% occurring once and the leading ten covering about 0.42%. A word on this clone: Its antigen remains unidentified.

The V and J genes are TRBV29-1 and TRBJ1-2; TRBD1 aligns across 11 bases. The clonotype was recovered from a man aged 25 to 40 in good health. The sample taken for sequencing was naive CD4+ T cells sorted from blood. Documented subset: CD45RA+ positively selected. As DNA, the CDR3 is TGCAGCGTCGAGGGACAGGGGGTAGGCTACACCTTC. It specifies CSVEGQGVGYTF.